This record covers a single T cell receptor (beta chain). Its antigen is currently unknown. V was pared by 4 bases and J by 3 bases, with 15 bases of the junction left unmatched. The CDR3 totals 18 residues. Germline V gene sequence: CDR1 MGHRA, CDR2 YSYEKL. This entry is derived from a study of T cells after yellow fever vaccination. General study points: At approximately 95% for CD4 and 75% to 90% for CD8, most primary-vaccination clones showed up again after the booster.

Template switching with 5'RACE generated the TCR cDNA and added a universal primer site and UMIs. MiXCR was run by TCRdb on the 5' RACE reads, yielding one entry per CDR3 protein. The top ten clones hold 2.5% to 3.5% of a sample with about 340,000 distinct CDR3 sequences, approximately 12% of them seen once. The chain has TRBV4-1 and TRBJ2-5, with 9 nucleotides matching TRBD2. The receptor comes from a man in his late teens or twenties who received the YFV17D yellow fever vaccine. Sequences were derived from CD4+ T cells sorted from PBMCs, sampled 15 days after the yellow fever booster vaccination. The CDR3 protein is CASSRGIRNQRGEETQYF. CDR3 in DNA: TGCGCCAGCAGCCGGGGAATACGTAATCAGCGGGGGGAAGAGACCCAGTACTTC.